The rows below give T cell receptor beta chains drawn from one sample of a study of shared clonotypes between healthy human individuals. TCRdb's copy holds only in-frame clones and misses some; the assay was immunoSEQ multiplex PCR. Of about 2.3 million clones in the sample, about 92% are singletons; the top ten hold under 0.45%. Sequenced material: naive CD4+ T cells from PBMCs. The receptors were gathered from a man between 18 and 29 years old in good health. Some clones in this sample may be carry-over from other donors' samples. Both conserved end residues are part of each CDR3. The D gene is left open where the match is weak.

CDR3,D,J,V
CAIKPPGDAYGYTF,-,TRBJ1-2,TRBV28
CAGRTGTAYEQYF,TRBD1,TRBJ2-7,TRBV28
CASSVGPPGTGELFF,-,TRBJ2-2,TRBV9
CATTWRGAVPDTQYF,-,TRBJ2-3,TRBV27
CASTWGSGYNEQFF,-,TRBJ2-1,TRBV28
CASSLAVNTEAFF,-,TRBJ1-1,TRBV28
CASSYGSFTEAFF,-,TRBJ1-1,TRBV6-5
CASSPRGLDMNTEAFF,-,TRBJ1-1,TRBV18
CASSEADLLEIEQYF,-,TRBJ2-7,TRBV6-1
CASQKGGGPYNEQFF,-,TRBJ2-1,TRBV28
CASSGRTSGQYNEQFF,TRBD2,TRBJ2-1,TRBV9
CASTRGPQGNYGYTF,-,TRBJ1-2,TRBV6-5
CASSYFSGYNTEAFF,-,TRBJ1-1,TRBV6-6
CASSFTPRDRDYNEQFF,TRBD1,TRBJ2-1,TRBV7-9
CASSEGAAIGLSTDTQYF,-,TRBJ2-3,TRBV27
CASSLVWAGIDTGELFF,-,TRBJ2-2,TRBV13
CASSLARSYGYTF,-,TRBJ1-2,TRBV5-1
CASSSGGEQYF,TRBD2,TRBJ2-7,TRBV6-1